The next 26 T cell receptor beta chains were all read from a single sample in a study of radiotherapy plus CTLA-4 blockade in lung cancer. Libraries were prepared by immunoSEQ multiplex PCR; TCRdb keeps only in-frame clonotypes and omits some of them. The sample contains approximately 90,000 clones, approximately 83% of which appear only once. The material was peripheral blood, obtained from a patient treated with radiotherapy plus ipilimumab. Receptors originate from a human donor with non-small cell lung cancer who had stable disease on radiotherapy plus ipilimumab.

This chain connects TRBV19 to TRBJ1-5; 7 bases agree with TRBD1. CDR3 size: 14 residues. CDR1 LNHDA and CDR2 SQIVND come from the germline V gene (reference sequence). Germline trimming cut 4 bases from V and 2 bases from J; bases unmatched to any gene: 2. The CDR3 loop is CASSSRGGNQPQHF. CDR3 bases: TGTGCCAGTAGTAGCAGGGGGGGCAATCAGCCCCAGCATTTT. The full variable domain, with the rest looked up from reference TRBV19 and TRBJ1-5, is DGGITQSPKYLFRKEGQNVTLSCEQNLNHDAMYWYRQDPGQGLRLIYYSQIVNDFQKGDIAEGYSVSREKKESFPLTVTSAQKNPTAFYLCASSSRGGNQPQHFGDGTRLSIL.

The chain uses TRBV30 and TRBJ2-6; 10 bases match TRBD1. The CDR3 is made up of 15 amino acids. Trimming cost V 6 bases and J 2 bases; bases outside gene matches: 4. Germline CDR1 is GTSNPN and CDR2 is SVGIG (reference sequence). The CDR3: CACRQGAAGANVLTF. For the CDR3, the DNA is TGTGCCTGTCGACAGGGGGCGGCTGGGGCCAACGTCCTGACTTTC.

The gene calls are TRBV7-2 and TRBJ2-3, with 15 bases lining up with TRBD2. The CDR3 is made up of 17 amino acids. The germline V gene has CDR1 SGHTA and CDR2 FQGNSA. Trimming took 3 bases from V and 5 from J; bases not matched to a gene: 6. The CDR3 spells CASSFGLAGGAGDTQYF. For the CDR3, the DNA is TGTGCCAGCAGCTTCGGACTAGCGGGAGGGGCGGGAGATACGCAGTATTTT.

V usage is TRBV7-2 and J usage is TRBJ2-1, with TRBD2 as a possible D gene (6 bases). Trimming took 1 base from V and 3 from J, leaving 13 bases between them. Germline CDR1 SGHTA, CDR2 FQGNSA. This CDR3 is built from 16 residues. CDR3 coding DNA: TGTGCCAGCAGCTTAGTAGCAGGGCGGGGCTACAATGAGCAGTTCTTC. It yields the protein CASSLVAGRGYNEQFF.

The chain uses TRBV6-5 and TRBJ1-2; 7 nucleotides line up with TRBD1. V lost 5 bases and J lost 8; bases outside the gene matches: 8. Germline CDR1 reads MNHEY; CDR2 reads SVGAGI. This CDR3 contains 13 residues. As DNA, the CDR3 is TGTGCCAGCAGTGAAAGACAGGGCATGGGCTACACCTTC. The encoded protein is CASSERQGMGYTF.

A word on this clone: Within the sample, other DNA sequences also encode this same CDR3. The chain uses TRBV5-1 and TRBJ2-3; no clear D. The CDR3 length is 14 residues. Germline V gene sequence: CDR1 SGHRS, CDR2 YFSETQ. V shed 3 bases and J shed 0 bases, with 8 bases lying between them. The CDR3 DNA reads TGCGCCAGCAGCTCCGGTCCCAGCACAGATACGCAGTATTTT. It encodes CASSSGPSTDTQYF.

The V gene is TRBV5-1, the J gene TRBJ2-4; D is uncertain. The CDR3 loop spans 13 amino acids. Germline V gene lookup returns CDR1 SGHRS and CDR2 YFSETQ. V gave up 7 bases and J gave up 6 bases, with 14 bases separating them. The CDR3 DNA reads as TGCGCCAGCCGGCGGCAGTCCGGAAACATTCAGTACTTC. Translation: CASRRQSGNIQYF.

The chain has TRBV27 and TRBJ1-1, with D possibly TRBD1 on 6 matching bases. Trimming took off 2 bases at V and 4 bases at J, with 11 bases between the two ends. In germline, CDR1 is MNHEY, CDR2 SMNVEV (reference sequence). This CDR3 is built from 14 residues. CDR3 in amino acids: CASSLQGRGTEAFF. CDR3 in DNA: TGTGCCAGCAGTTTACAGGGGAGAGGCACTGAAGCTTTCTTT.

This clone was found once. Other DNA sequences of this sample code for an identical CDR3. Written as DNA, the CDR3 is TGCGCCAGCAGTCCCAGCAGGACTGACTATGGCTACACCTTC. As protein: CASSPSRTDYGYTF. V gene TRBV5-1 combines with J gene TRBJ1-2; D ambiguous. The CDR3 consists of 14 residues. The germline gives CDR1 SGHRS, CDR2 YFSETQ. Trimming pared 5 bases from V and 3 bases from J, leaving 14 bases between.

CDR3 coding DNA: TGTGCCAGCAGCCAGCCACCTTACGAGCAGTACTTC. Protein sequence: CASSQPPYEQYF. The chain carries TRBV14 and TRBJ2-7; D remains ambiguous. Germline values: CDR1 SGHDN, CDR2 FVKESK. Trimming took off 3 bases at V and 4 bases at J, with 7 bases between the two ends. The CDR3 runs to 12 residues.

The chain is built from TRBV10-2 and TRBJ2-7; D is perhaps TRBD1 or TRBD2 (5 bases each). The length of the CDR3 is 15 residues. Trimming took 1 base from V and 6 from J, leaving 16 bases between them. From germline, CDR1 is WSHSY and CDR2 SAAADI. CDR3 nucleotide sequence: TGCGCCAGCAGTGAGTACGCAGGGAGAGGGCCCGAGCAGTACTTC. Protein: CASSEYAGRGPEQYF.

The chain couples TRBV20-1 to TRBJ1-1; no definite D call. CDR1 is DFQATT and CDR2 is SNEGSKA in the germline V gene (reference sequence). Between the trimmed V and J ends, which lost 5 bases and 1 base, there was a span of 5 bases. The CDR3 loop spans 11 amino acids. CDR3 DNA sequence: TGCAGTGCTGAGGAGAACACTGAAGCTTTCTTT. Translation: CSAEENTEAFF.

The chain links TRBV19 to TRBJ2-7; 12 bases are shared with TRBD1. After removal of 6 bases from V and 2 bases from J, the junction contained 8 bases not matched to a gene. The CDR3 runs to 16 residues. CDR1 and CDR2 from the germline V gene are LNHDA and SQIVND (reference sequence). CDR3 coding DNA: TGTGCCAGTAGCCGTACCGGGACAGGGGGCACCTACGAGCAGTACTTC. It translates to CASSRTGTGGTYEQYF.

The chain is built from TRBV6-5 and TRBJ2-1, with 9 bases identical to TRBD1. The CDR3 extends over 15 amino acids. J lost 1 base, V lost 6 bases, and 4 bases had no gene match. Germline V CDR1 and CDR2: MNHEY, SVGAGI. CDR3 amino acids: CASSPGQGSYNEQFF. CDR3 bases: TGTGCCAGCAGCCCCGGACAGGGGTCCTACAATGAGCAGTTCTTC.

The chain employs TRBV7-2 and TRBJ2-2, with TRBD2 matching 7 bases. After removal of 5 bases from V and 4 bases from J, the junction contained 7 bases not matched to a gene. This CDR3 has 15 residues. Germline CDR1 and CDR2: SGHTA and FQGNSA. CDR3 DNA: TGTGCCAGCAGCCCTCGGGACTATACCACCGGGGAGCTGTTTTTT. This codes for CASSPRDYTTGELFF.

The J gene is TRBJ2-2, the V gene TRBV10-2; D gene uncertain. In germline, CDR1 is WSHSY, CDR2 SAAADI. Trimming cost V 4 bases and J 4 bases, with 13 bases left between them. There are 15 residues in the CDR3. Here the CDR3 reads CASSGGVMVTGELFF. The CDR3 DNA is TGCGCCAGCAGTGGTGGGGTCATGGTCACCGGGGAGCTGTTTTTT.

This chain joins TRBV6-5 and TRBJ2-7; 10 positions match TRBD2. CDR1 is MNHEY and CDR2 is SVGAGI in the germline V gene. CDR3 length: 15 residues. The V segment lost 5 bases and the J segment 7 bases; nucleotides outside the gene matches: 11. For the CDR3, the DNA is TGTGCCAGCAGTACGAGCGGGAGGGGATCTCGGGAGCAGTACTTC. This translates into CASSTSGRGSREQYF.

The table lists this clone with a count of one. The chain has TRBV10-2 and TRBJ1-2; 8 bases are a match to TRBD1. Germline V lookup: CDR1 WSHSY, CDR2 SAAADI. V lost 2 bases to trimming and J lost 4 bases; unmatched junction nucleotides: 6. The CDR3 length is 15 residues. CDR3 region: CASSENMGTGYGYTF. The CDR3 region has the DNA TGCGCCAGCAGTGAGAATATGGGGACAGGCTATGGCTACACCTTC.

The chain is built from TRBV5-1 and TRBJ2-1, with a tentative D call TRBD2 (5 bases). Trimming stripped 4 bases from V and 0 bases from J, with 11 bases between. CDR3 size: 15 residues. CDR1 is SGHRS and CDR2 is YFSETQ in the germline V gene. The CDR3: CASSPPRGSYNEQFF. DNA for the CDR3: TGCGCCAGCAGCCCCCCCCGGGGCTCCTACAATGAGCAGTTCTTC.

The chain recombines TRBV7-6 with TRBJ1-1; a weak D match, TRBD1 (5 bases). CDR3 length equals 11 residues. Germline CDR1 and CDR2: SGHVS and FNYEAQ. The V gene lost 4 bases and the J gene lost 8 bases, with 8 bases spanning the gap. The CDR3 region is CASSSTGEAFF. The CDR3 DNA is TGTGCCAGCAGCTCCACAGGCGAAGCTTTCTTT.

This chain connects TRBV7-9 to TRBJ2-3; 7 nucleotides line up with TRBD1. This CDR3 is built from 14 residues. V lost 2 bases, J lost 5 bases, and 4 bases stayed unmatched. Germline lookup yields CDR1 SEHNR and CDR2 FQNEAQ (reference sequence). CDR3 sequence reads: CASSLRGPGDTQYF. CDR3 bases: TGTGCCAGCAGCTTAAGGGGGCCGGGAGATACGCAGTATTTT.

V gene TRBV29-1 combines with J gene TRBJ2-7, with D uncertain. V lost 7 bases and J lost 6, with 13 bases in between. CDR3 length equals 11 residues. The germline V gene encodes CDR1 SQVTM and CDR2 ANQGSEA. The CDR3 DNA sequence: TGCAGCGGCGAGCAGTTAGGCGAGCAGTACTTC. This sequence encodes CSGEQLGEQYF.

V and J are TRBV19 and TRBJ1-2; 10 bases are a match to TRBD1. The V and J ends lost 3 bases and 8 bases, in that order; junction bases with no gene match: 12. The CDR3 is 16 residues long. The germline CDR1 and CDR2 sequences are LNHDA and SQIVND (reference sequence). CDR3 nucleotide sequence: TGTGCCAGTAGTATCCCAATCTACCGGGACAGGGGCGGCTACACCTTC. Protein: CASSIPIYRDRGGYTF.

As DNA, the CDR3 is TGTGCCAGCAGGAATTATAACACCGGGGAGCTGTTTTTT. Its translation is CASRNYNTGELFF. This chain joins TRBV6-1 and TRBJ2-2, with D unclear. CDR3 length equals 13 residues. The germline V gene encodes CDR1 MNHNS and CDR2 SASEGT. Trimming shortened V by 6 bases and J by 2 bases, and 7 bases separated the two germline ends.

The chain is built from TRBV10-1 and TRBJ2-7; the D gene is possibly TRBD1 (5 bases). Germline V CDR1 and CDR2: WNHNN, SYGVQD (reference sequence). Trimming took off 0 bases at V and 9 bases at J, with 12 bases between the two ends. The CDR3 covers 13 residues. Here the CDR3 reads CASSESKGLPQYF. CDR3 sequence (DNA): TGCGCCAGCAGTGAGTCTAAGGGGCTCCCGCAGTACTTC.

The chain couples TRBV6-5 to TRBJ2-7; D perhaps matches TRBD1 (6 bases). The CDR3 sequence is 14 residues long. Germline CDR1 is MNHEY and CDR2 is SVGAGI. The V end was cut by 5 bases, the J end by 7 bases, with 18 bases between. The CDR3 nucleotides are TGTGCCAGCAGTGAAGTGGTGGGGGCCTGGGAGCAGTACTTC. Translating it yields CASSEVVGAWEQYF.